One T cell receptor (beta chain) is described in this entry. Its specificity is unknown. The entry originates in a study of cytomegalovirus exposure and HLA in healthy donors. Study summary: Prior work identified more than 90 million unique TCR beta sequences in about 179 million T cells.

CDR3 length: 13 amino acids. Germline V gene lookup returns CDR1 MDHEN and CDR2 SYDVKM. Trimming removed 9 bases at V and 3 bases at J, with 13 bases between. In the PCR, 60 Vbeta and 13 Jbeta primers were used. Sequencing used immunoSEQ multiplex PCR; TCRdb keeps in-frame clones, though not all of them. The sample includes approximately 290,000 clones, about four fifths seen only once; the top ten take approximately 0.3%. Broader study findings: V- and J-gene trimming in TCR beta was tied to a missense DCLRE1C variant by an analysis performed later. CMV serostatus alone was available as immune exposure information. About 87% or about 30% of the time was how often most TCR beta V segments were productive, according to an earlier analysis.

The sample taken for sequencing was PBMCs. The chain recombines TRBV28 with TRBJ2-3; D perhaps matches TRBD1 (6 bases). The TCR originated in a girl aged 2-10 years in good health and CMV-seronegative. This CDR3 reads CASQAGATDTQYF. The CDR3 DNA reads TGTGCCAGTCAAGCAGGGGCAACAGATACGCAGTATTTT.